The rows below give T cell receptor beta chains drawn from one sample of a study of blood T cells in healthy people across ages. TCRdb used MiXCR to reprocess the 5' RACE reads, holding one entry per CDR3 protein. Of around 1,600,000 distinct CDR3 sequences in the sample, around 40% were seen once. Specimen: blood. The receptors were gathered from a woman under 30 in good health. Each CDR3 is given with its conserved first and last residue. Fields, in order: J gene, clone size, D gene, V gene, CDR3 DNA, CDR3 protein. D genes are given only for firm matches. The listing skips clone size in some rows; elsewhere it reads once, few, many or a size class.

TRBJ2-1,NA,NA,TRBV7-9,TGTGCCAGCAGTTCCCTAGTGGATGAGCAGTTCTTC,CASSSLVDEQFF
TRBJ2-2,few,NA,TRBV25-1,TGTGCCAGCAGTGAAGCCCTAGCGACGAACACCGGGGAGCTGTTTTTT,CASSEALATNTGELFF
TRBJ2-1,few,TRBD2,TRBV20-1,TGCAGTGCTAGGGGACTAACTGGCAATGAGCAGTTCTTC,CSARGLTGNEQFF
TRBJ1-4,NA,NA,TRBV20-1,TGCAGTGCTCCCGGGTCAGCCACAAATGAAAAACTGTTTTTT,CSAPGSATNEKLFF
TRBJ2-7,NA,NA,TRBV11-2,TGTGCCAGCAGCCCCTTAGGTCCAGGGGCCTTCGAGCAGTACTTC,CASSPLGPGAFEQYF
TRBJ2-1,NA,NA,TRBV21-1,TGTGCCAGCAGCAAAGGGGGGACGCCCTACAATGAGCAGTTCTTC,CASSKGGTPYNEQFF
TRBJ2-3,few,NA,TRBV7-2,TGTGCCAGCAGCCGCGCGTCCGGCACAGATACGCAGTATTTT,CASSRASGTDTQYF
TRBJ1-1,NA,NA,TRBV12-3/TRBV12-4,TGTGCCAGCAACGCCCGCGGAGAGGCCACTGAAGCTTTCTTT,CASNARGEATEAFF
TRBJ2-1,few,TRBD1,TRBV25-1,TGTGCCAGCAGTGAATATGTGGGGACAGGCTACAATGAGCAGTTCTTC,CASSEYVGTGYNEQFF
TRBJ2-1,few,TRBD2,TRBV6-1,TGTGCCAGCAGGACTAGCGGGAGGGCCCTTATCAATGAGCAGTTCTTC,CASRTSGRALINEQFF
TRBJ2-5,NA,TRBD2,TRBV20-1,TGCAGTGCGCAACCTAGCGGACCATACAATGAGCAGTACTTC,CSAQPSGPYNEQYF
TRBJ1-4,NA,NA,TRBV4-1,TGCGCCAGCAGCCAAGTTCGGCCAGGGCCTAATGAAAAACTGTTTTTT,CASSQVRPGPNEKLFF
TRBJ2-1,few,NA,TRBV7-2,TGTGCCAGCAGCTTTATCCGAGTCTCCTACAATGAGCAGTTCTTC,CASSFIRVSYNEQFF
TRBJ1-6,NA,NA,TRBV5-8,TGTGCCAGCAGCTTGGGGGTTGATAATTCACCCCTCCACTTT,CASSLGVDNSPLHF
TRBJ2-7,few,NA,TRBV5-1,TGCGCCAGCAGCCTGCCTAGCATCAATGAGCAGTACTTC,CASSLPSINEQYF
TRBJ2-5,NA,NA,TRBV10-3,TGTGCCATCAGTGACCCCCCTAAGACCCAGTACTTC,CAISDPPKTQYF
TRBJ2-5,NA,NA,TRBV12-3/TRBV12-4,TGTGCCAGCAGAACGATAGGAGGGGCGGAGACCCAGTACTTC,CASRTIGGAETQYF
TRBJ2-1,NA,TRBD2,TRBV4-3,TGCGCCAGCAGTATGAGACAGCGGGAGGGTAATGAGCAGTTCTTC,CASSMRQREGNEQFF
TRBJ1-1,few,NA,TRBV4-3,TGCGCCAGCAGCCAAGATAGGCAAGGGGGTGGGATGAACACTGAAGCTTTCTTT,CASSQDRQGGGMNTEAFF
TRBJ2-3,NA,NA,TRBV6-6,TGTGCCAGCAGTTACACTGACGGTTCAGATACGCAGTATTTT,CASSYTDGSDTQYF
TRBJ2-5,NA,TRBD2,TRBV20-1,TGCAGTGCGTTTAGCGGGAGGTGGTTCCGGGAGACCCAGTACTTC,CSAFSGRWFRETQYF
TRBJ2-3,NA,NA,TRBV5-1,TGCGCCAGCAGCTTTGGAAGCGGGAGCACAGATACGCAGTATTTT,CASSFGSGSTDTQYF
TRBJ2-7,NA,NA,TRBV6-2/TRBV6-3,TGTGCCAGCAGTTGTTTGGACACCTACGAGCAGTACTTC,CASSCLDTYEQYF
TRBJ2-1,few,TRBD2,TRBV7-2,TGTGCCAGCAGCTTAAGGCTAGCGGGGGGGAAGAATGAGCAGTTCTTC,CASSLRLAGGKNEQFF
TRBJ2-7,NA,TRBD2,TRBV20-1,TGCAGTGCTAGACGGACTAGCGGGAGTTACAATGAGCAGTACTTC,CSARRTSGSYNEQYF
TRBJ2-1,NA,NA,TRBV12-3/TRBV12-4,TGTGCCAGCAAGGGCGTTGAGCAGTTCTTC,CASKGVEQFF
TRBJ1-1,NA,NA,TRBV28,TGTGCCAGCAGTTCCGCCGGCCCTGAACGCACTGAAGCTTTCTTT,CASSSAGPERTEAFF
TRBJ2-3,NA,NA,TRBV7-9,TGTGCCAGCGGGGCGATCAGGGTTACAGATACGCAGTATTTT,CASGAIRVTDTQYF
TRBJ2-7,NA,NA,TRBV6-2/TRBV6-3,TGTGCCAGCAGTTCCTCGGGATTTAGCAGATCCTACGAGCAGTACTTC,CASSSSGFSRSYEQYF